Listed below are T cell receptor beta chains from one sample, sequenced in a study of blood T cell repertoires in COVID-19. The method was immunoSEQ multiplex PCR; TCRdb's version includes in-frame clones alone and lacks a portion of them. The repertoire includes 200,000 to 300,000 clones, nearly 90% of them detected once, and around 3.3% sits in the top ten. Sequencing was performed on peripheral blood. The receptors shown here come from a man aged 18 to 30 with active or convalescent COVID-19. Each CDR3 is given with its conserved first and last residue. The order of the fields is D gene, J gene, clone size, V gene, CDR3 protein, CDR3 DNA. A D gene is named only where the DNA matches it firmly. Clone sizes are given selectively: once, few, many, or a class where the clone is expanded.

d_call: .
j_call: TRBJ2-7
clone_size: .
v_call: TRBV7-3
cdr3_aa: CASSLEASGTYEQYF
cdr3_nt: TGTGCCAGCAGCTTAGAGGCCAGCGGCACCTACGAGCAGTACTTC

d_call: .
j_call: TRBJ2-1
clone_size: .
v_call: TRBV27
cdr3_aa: CASSPRELVYNEQFF
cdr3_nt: TGTGCCAGCAGCCCCCGGGAGCTCGTCTACAATGAGCAGTTCTTC

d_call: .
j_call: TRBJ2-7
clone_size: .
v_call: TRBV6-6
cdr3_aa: CASSYFGQEAYEQYF
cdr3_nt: TGTGCCAGCAGTTACTTTGGGCAGGAGGCCTACGAGCAGTACTTC

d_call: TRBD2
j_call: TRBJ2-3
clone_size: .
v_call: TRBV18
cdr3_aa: CASSPAGGRDTQYF
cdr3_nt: TGTGCCAGCTCACCAGCGGGGGGTAGAGATACGCAGTATTTT

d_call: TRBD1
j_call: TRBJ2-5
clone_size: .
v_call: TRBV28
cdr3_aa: CASSSPGQGRGQETQYF
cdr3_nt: TGTGCCAGCAGTTCCCCGGGACAGGGTAGAGGCCAAGAGACCCAGTACTTC

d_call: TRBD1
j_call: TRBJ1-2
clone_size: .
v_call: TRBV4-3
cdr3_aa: CASSQDLGQGYGYTF
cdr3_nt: TGCGCCAGCAGCCAAGATCTGGGACAGGGCTATGGCTACACCTTC

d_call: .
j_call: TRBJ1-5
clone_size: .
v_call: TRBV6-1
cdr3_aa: CASSEEFLRNQPQHF
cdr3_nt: TGTGCCAGCAGTGAGGAGTTCCTACGCAATCAGCCCCAGCATTTT

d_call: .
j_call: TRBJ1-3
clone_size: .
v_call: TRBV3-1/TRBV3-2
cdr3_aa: CASSPRGRENTIYF
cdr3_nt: TGTGCCAGCAGCCCCAGGGGAAGAGAAAACACCATATATTTT

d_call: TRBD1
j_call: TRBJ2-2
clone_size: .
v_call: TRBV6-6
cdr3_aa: CASSPRGGQGLPGELFF
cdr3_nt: TGTGCCAGCAGTCCGAGAGGGGGACAGGGTTTACCCGGGGAGCTGTTTTTT

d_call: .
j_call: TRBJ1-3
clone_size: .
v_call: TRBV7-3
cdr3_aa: CASSLNQFLSGNTIYF
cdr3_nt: TGTGCCAGCAGCTTAAATCAGTTTCTCTCTGGAAACACCATATATTTT

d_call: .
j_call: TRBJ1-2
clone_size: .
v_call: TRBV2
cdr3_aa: CASSEARGAGRGYTF
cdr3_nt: TGTGCCAGCAGTGAAGCGCGGGGCGCAGGGCGAGGCTACACCTTC

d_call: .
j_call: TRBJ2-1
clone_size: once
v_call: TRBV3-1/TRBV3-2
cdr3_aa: CASSQVSNEQFF
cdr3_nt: TGTGCCAGCAGCCAAGTTAGCAATGAGCAGTTCTTC

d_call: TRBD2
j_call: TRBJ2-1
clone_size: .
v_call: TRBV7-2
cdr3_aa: CASSVTSAGTYNEQFF
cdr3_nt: TGTGCCAGCAGCGTCACTAGCGCGGGGACCTACAATGAGCAGTTCTTC

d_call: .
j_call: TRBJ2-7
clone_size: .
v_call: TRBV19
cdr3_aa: CASSSAGSAYEQYF
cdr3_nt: TGTGCCAGTAGTTCTGCGGGTTCCGCCTACGAGCAGTACTTC

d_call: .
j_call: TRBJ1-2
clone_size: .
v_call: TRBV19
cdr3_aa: CASSIGGGWAGYTF
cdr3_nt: TGTGCCAGTAGTATCGGTGGAGGTTGGGCTGGCTACACCTTC

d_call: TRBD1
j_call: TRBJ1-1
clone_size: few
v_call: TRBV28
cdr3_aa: CASTQDRGAAEAFF
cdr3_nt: TGTGCCAGCACCCAGGACAGGGGGGCCGCTGAAGCTTTCTTT

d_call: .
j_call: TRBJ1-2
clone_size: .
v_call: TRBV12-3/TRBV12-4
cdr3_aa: CASSLGPLGYTF
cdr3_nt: TGTGCCAGCAGCCTGGGGCCCCTAGGCTACACCTTC

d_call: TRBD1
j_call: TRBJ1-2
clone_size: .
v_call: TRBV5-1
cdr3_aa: CASSPGQVNYGYTF
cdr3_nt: TGCGCCAGCAGCCCCGGACAGGTTAACTATGGCTACACCTTC

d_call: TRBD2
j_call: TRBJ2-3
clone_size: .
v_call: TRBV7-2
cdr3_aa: CASSLVPGRATDTQYF
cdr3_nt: TGTGCCAGCAGCTTAGTCCCGGGGAGGGCCACAGATACGCAGTATTTT

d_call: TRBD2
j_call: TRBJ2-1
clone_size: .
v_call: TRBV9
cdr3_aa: CASSVERGGWGNEQFF
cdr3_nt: TGTGCCAGCAGCGTAGAGCGGGGGGGATGGGGCAATGAGCAGTTCTTC

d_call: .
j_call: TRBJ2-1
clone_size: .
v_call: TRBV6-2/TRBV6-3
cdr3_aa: CASSPDYYNEQFF
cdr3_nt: TGTGCCAGCAGCCCCGACTATTACAATGAGCAGTTCTTC

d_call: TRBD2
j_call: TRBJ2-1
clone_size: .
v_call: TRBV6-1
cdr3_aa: CASSEVGSGGAHDEQFF
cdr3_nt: TGTGCCAGCAGTGAAGTGGGGAGCGGGGGGGCCCACGATGAGCAGTTCTTC

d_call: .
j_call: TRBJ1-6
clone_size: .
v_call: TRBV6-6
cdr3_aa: CASSRPTHERTAYNSPLHF
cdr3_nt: TGTGCCAGCAGTCGACCCACACACGAGAGGACAGCCTATAATTCACCCCTCCACTTT

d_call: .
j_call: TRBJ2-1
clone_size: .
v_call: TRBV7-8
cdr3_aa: CASSLLSRSYNEQFF
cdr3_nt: TGTGCCAGCAGCTTACTGTCCAGATCCTACAATGAGCAGTTCTTC

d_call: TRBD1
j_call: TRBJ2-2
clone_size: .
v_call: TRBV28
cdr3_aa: CASSLGTGAGELFF
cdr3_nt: TGTGCCAGCAGTTTAGGGACAGGGGCCGGGGAGCTGTTTTTT

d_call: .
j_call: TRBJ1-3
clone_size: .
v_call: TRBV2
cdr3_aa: CASSFTGGNSGNTIYF
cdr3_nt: TGTGCCAGCAGTTTCACGGGGGGAAACTCTGGAAACACCATATATTTT

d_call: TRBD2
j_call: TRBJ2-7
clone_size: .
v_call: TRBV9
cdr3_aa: CASSVSDLAGYEQYF
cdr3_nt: TGTGCCAGCAGCGTGAGTGACCTAGCGGGTTACGAGCAGTACTTC

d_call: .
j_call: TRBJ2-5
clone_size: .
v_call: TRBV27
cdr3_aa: CASSLKDPGTQYF
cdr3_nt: TGTGCCAGCAGTTTAAAAGACCCGGGGACCCAGTACTTC

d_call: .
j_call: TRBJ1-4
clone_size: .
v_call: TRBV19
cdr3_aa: CASSTDRINLNEKLFF
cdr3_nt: TGTGCCAGTAGTACGGACAGAATTAATCTTAATGAAAAACTGTTTTTT

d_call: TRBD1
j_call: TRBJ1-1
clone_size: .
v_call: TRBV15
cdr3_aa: CATSREGTGGLNTEAFF
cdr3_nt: TGTGCCACCAGCAGAGAGGGGACAGGGGGTCTGAACACTGAAGCTTTCTTT

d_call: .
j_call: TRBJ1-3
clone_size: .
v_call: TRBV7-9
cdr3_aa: CASSLSQIKFSGNTIYF
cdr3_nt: TGTGCCAGCAGCTTAAGTCAGATCAAGTTCTCTGGAAACACCATATATTTT

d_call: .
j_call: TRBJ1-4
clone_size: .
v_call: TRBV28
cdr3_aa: CASRLTGTNEKLFF
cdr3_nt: TGTGCCAGCAGACTTACAGGGACGAATGAAAAACTGTTTTTT

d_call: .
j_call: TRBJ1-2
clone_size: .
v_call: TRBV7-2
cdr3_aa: CASSLASANYGYTF
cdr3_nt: TGTGCCAGCAGCTTAGCGTCGGCTAACTATGGCTACACCTTC

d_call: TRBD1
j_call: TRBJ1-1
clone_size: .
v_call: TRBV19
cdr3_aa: CASRKQGRDTEAFF
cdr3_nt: TGTGCCAGTAGGAAACAGGGGAGAGATACTGAAGCTTTCTTT

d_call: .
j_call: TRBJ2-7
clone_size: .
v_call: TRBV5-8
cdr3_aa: CAAPSQALTYEQYF
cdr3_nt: TGTGCCGCCCCATCGCAGGCTCTCACATACGAGCAGTACTTC

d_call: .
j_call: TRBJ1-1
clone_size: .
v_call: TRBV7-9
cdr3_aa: CASSLEGETEAFF
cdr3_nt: TGTGCCAGCAGCTTAGAAGGGGAAACTGAAGCTTTCTTT

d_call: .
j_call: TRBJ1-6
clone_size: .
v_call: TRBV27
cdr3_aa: CASSQLGPRWNSPLHF
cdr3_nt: TGTGCCAGCAGTCAGCTTGGCCCCAGGTGGAATTCACCCCTCCACTTT

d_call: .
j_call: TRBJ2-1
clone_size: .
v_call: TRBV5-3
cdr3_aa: CARSTLPTLNEQFF
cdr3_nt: TGTGCCAGAAGTACCCTCCCGACTTTAAATGAGCAGTTCTTC

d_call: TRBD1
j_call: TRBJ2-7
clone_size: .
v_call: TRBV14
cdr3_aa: CASSPSVPTGQEPYEQYF
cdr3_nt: TGTGCCAGCAGCCCTTCTGTTCCTACTGGACAGGAGCCCTACGAGCAGTACTTC

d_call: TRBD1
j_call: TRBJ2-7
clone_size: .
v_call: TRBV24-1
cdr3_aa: CATSGSGQGAYEQYF
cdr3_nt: TGTGCCACCAGTGGTTCGGGACAGGGGGCGTACGAGCAGTACTTC

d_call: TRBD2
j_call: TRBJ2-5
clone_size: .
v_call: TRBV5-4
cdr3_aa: CASSLGLAGLETQYF
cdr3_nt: TGTGCCAGCAGCTTGGGGCTAGCGGGGTTAGAGACCCAGTACTTC

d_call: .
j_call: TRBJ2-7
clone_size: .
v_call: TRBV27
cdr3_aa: CASSLYEQYF
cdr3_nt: TGTGCCAGCAGCCTCTACGAGCAGTACTTC

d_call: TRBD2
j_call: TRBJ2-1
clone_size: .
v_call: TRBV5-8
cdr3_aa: CASSLGAGTSGRTYNEQFF
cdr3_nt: TGTGCCAGCAGCTTGGGTGCCGGGACTAGCGGCCGAACCTACAATGAGCAGTTCTTC